The entry below gives a single TCR beta chain sequence along with its context. Its antigen is not known. TCRdb recomputed calls from the RT-PCR reads with MiXCR, one row per CDR3 protein. Found here are approximately 500,000 distinct CDR3 sequences, approximately 14% of them singletons; the top ten hold 11%. CDR1 and CDR2 (germline): ENHRY, SYGVKD. CDR3 size: 15 residues. The V segment lost 2 bases and the J segment 5 bases; nucleotides outside the gene matches: 4. This entry is derived from a study of response to subunit inactivated influenza vaccine. Findings and caveats of the study: Authors proposed each seasonal influenza vaccination draws in few new T cells.

The receptor was derived from a man between 50 and 59 years old who received an inactivated influenza vaccine. The chain combines TRBV10-3 with TRBJ2-5; TRBD1 agrees at 11 bases. Sequences were derived from PBMCs from blood, sampled 12 days after vaccination. DNA of the CDR3: TGTGCCATCAGTGAGGGGGACAGGGGGTATGAGACCCAGTACTTC. Translation: CAISEGDRGYETQYF.